These T cell receptor beta chains were read from a single sample in a study of blood T cell repertoires in COVID-19. TCRdb's table, derived via immunoSEQ multiplex PCR, lists solely in-frame clones and lacks some. This table has about 410,000 clones, roughly 85% appearing once. The sample consisted of peripheral blood. These receptors came from a woman aged 25 to 39 with active or convalescent COVID-19. CDR3s leave out the opening cysteine and the closing phenylalanine or tryptophan.

TRBJ2-3,TRBV5-1,ASSPTGTSGSTDTQY
TRBJ1-3,TRBV10-3,AISGLGTGGTGNTIY
TRBJ2-7,TRBV27,ASSLPNSYEQY
TRBJ1-1,TRBV7-6,ASSTDRGAF
TRBJ2-3,TRBV18,ASSFGQGGTDTQY
TRBJ1-1,TRBV20-1,SAGAEVEAF
TRBJ1-1,TRBV2,ASSYTGGNTEAF
TRBJ2-7,TRBV28,ASSSQGANSYEQY
TRBJ2-7,TRBV11-2,ASSLAGTSGNYEQY
TRBJ1-1,TRBV28,ASSLPSTEAF
TRBJ1-4,TRBV19,ASSISATVNEKLF
TRBJ1-5,TRBV2,ASSPGQITYNQPQH
TRBJ2-1,TRBV7-8,ASSPGTSGINSEQF
TRBJ1-6,TRBV10-2,ASSDVVDSPLH
TRBJ2-5,TRBV4-2,ASSPEGSGGTQETQY
TRBJ2-2,TRBV6-1,ASSETGEIRSGELF
TRBJ2-7,TRBV19,ASSAGAFYEQY
TRBJ2-1,TRBV30,AWAEGTKGEQF
TRBJ1-6,TRBV5-1,ASRDRTLGSPLH
TRBJ2-3,TRBV19,ASSIVPSGDTQY
TRBJ1-2,TRBV11-3,ASSFPGGDGYT
TRBJ2-7,TRBV6-1,ASSDRAHYEQY
TRBJ1-2,TRBV4-1,ASSQDQDRFNYGYT
TRBJ2-7,TRBV6-5,ASIETGQGPNEQY
TRBJ2-2,TRBV6-2/TRBV6-3,ASSYSGGGETGELF
TRBJ2-2,TRBV5-1,ASSLGTGQSTGELF
TRBJ1-5,TRBV21-1,ASSPGGQPQH
TRBJ2-2,TRBV6-5,ASSYSIVSAGELF
TRBJ1-2,TRBV7-9,ASSPFGGAQHNYGYT